The clone carrying this TCR beta chain was counted many times. Antigen unknown. The CDR3 length is 14 residues. Germline CDR1 and CDR2: SGHDN and FVKESK. Trimming left V 0 bases short and J 4 bases short, with 6 bases between. TCRdb reprocessed the 5' RACE reads via MiXCR and lists one record per CDR3 protein. The data contain roughly 230,000 distinct CDR3 sequences, about 8% of them singletons. These data are taken from a study of identical twins. Study results and caveats: Cross-sectional statistical analysis, not tracking of the same donors, underpinned the conclusions. Clonotypes of the beta chain that were abundant in cord blood carried fewer insertions (memory repertoires showed none).

Each donor was a healthy Caucasian. Another study also made use of these data, one on yellow fever vaccine responses in identical twins. From that report: Reportedly, the T cell response mounted by twins to vaccine seemed partly convergent, partly personalized.

The J gene is TRBJ2-2, the V gene TRBV14, with no clear D. The specimen was CD8+ T cells sorted from blood. This receptor was taken from a woman in her late teens or twenties in good health. The CDR3 is CASSQDRPTGELFF. The DNA for the CDR3 is TGTGCCAGCAGCCAAGATCGGCCCACCGGGGAGCTGTTTTTT.